These 6 T cell receptor beta chains came from one sample sequenced in a study of molecular identifiers for immune sequencing clone quantification. One entry per CDR3 protein, called by TCRdb with MiXCR from the PCR reads. The data show about 510,000 distinct CDR3 sequences, about a fifth seen once. Sequenced input: naive CD8+ T cells from blood, with Jurkat cell RNA spiked in. The subset is: FACS-sorted CD8+CD4-CCR7+CD45RA+ naive T cells. The receptors shown here come from a human donor in good health. Some libraries in this study had Jurkat cell RNA spiked in.

This clonotype appeared many times. The rearrangement links TRBV3-1 to TRBJ2-2; unclear D gene. The CDR3 runs 13 residues. The ends were cut back, 1 base at V and 5 bases at J, with 5 bases in the middle. CDR1 LGHDT and CDR2 YNNKEL come from the germline V gene (reference sequence). CDR3 protein: CASSQGETGELFF. In nucleotides, the CDR3 is TGTGCCAGCAGCCAAGGAGAGACCGGGGAGCTGTTTTTT.

This clonotype has just a few counts. J is TRBJ2-5 and V is TRBV20-1; D remains unclear. Trimming shortened V by 5 bases and J by 2 bases, and 9 bases separated the two germline ends. The CDR3 has 12 amino acids. CDR1 and CDR2 (germline): DFQATT, SNEGSKA (reference sequence). DNA for the CDR3: TGCAGTGCTCGTGACTTACAAGAGACCCAGTACTTC. Translating gives CSARDLQETQYF.

This clonotype was detected a few times. This rearrangement joins TRBV30 to TRBJ1-1; a possible D gene is TRBD1 (5 bases). V shed 5 bases and J shed 4 bases, with 14 bases lying between them. This CDR3 contains 13 residues. Per germline, CDR1 GTSNPN and CDR2 SVGIG (reference sequence). The CDR3 sequence is CAWDEGLGTEAFF. Written as DNA, the CDR3 is TGTGCCTGGGACGAGGGGCTCGGCACTGAAGCTTTCTTT.

This clonotype was picked up many times. The chain recombines TRBV4-3 with TRBJ2-7; no clear D. The germline V and J ends were trimmed by 0 bases and 1 base, with 10 bases remaining between them. The CDR3 has 15 amino acids. Germline values: CDR1 LGHNA, CDR2 YSLEER. The CDR3 coding sequence is TGCGCCAGCAGCCAAGATCGGTCGCGGTCCTACGAGCAGTACTTC. This codes for CASSQDRSRSYEQYF.

The chain is built from TRBV7-8 and TRBJ2-7; D perhaps matches TRBD1 (6 bases). This CDR3 is built from 15 residues. Germline CDR1 is SGHVS and CDR2 is FQNEAQ. The germline V and J ends were trimmed by 1 base and 2 bases, with 12 bases remaining between them. Here the CDR3 DNA reads TGTGCCAGCAGCTTAGACGGGACATCGACCTACGAGCAGTACTTC. Translating it yields CASSLDGTSTYEQYF. Full variable domain (remainder filled in from reference TRBV7-8 and TRBJ2-7): GAGVSQSPRYKVAKRGQDVALRCDPISGHVSLFWYQQALGQGPEFLTYFQNEAQLDKSGLPSDRFFAERPEGSVSTLKIQRTQQEDSAVYLCASSLDGTSTYEQYFGPGTRLTVT.

This rearrangement joins TRBV4-1 to TRBJ2-5; perhaps D is TRBD1 or TRBD2 (5 bases each). The CDR3 sequence is 17 residues long. CDR1 MGHRA and CDR2 YSYEKL come from the germline V gene. V gave up 0 bases and J gave up 5 bases, with 19 bases separating them. DNA for the CDR3: TGCGCCAGCAGCCAAGATGGCCGCCGGGGCCCGTGGGAGACCCAGTACTTC. Protein product: CASSQDGRRGPWETQYF.